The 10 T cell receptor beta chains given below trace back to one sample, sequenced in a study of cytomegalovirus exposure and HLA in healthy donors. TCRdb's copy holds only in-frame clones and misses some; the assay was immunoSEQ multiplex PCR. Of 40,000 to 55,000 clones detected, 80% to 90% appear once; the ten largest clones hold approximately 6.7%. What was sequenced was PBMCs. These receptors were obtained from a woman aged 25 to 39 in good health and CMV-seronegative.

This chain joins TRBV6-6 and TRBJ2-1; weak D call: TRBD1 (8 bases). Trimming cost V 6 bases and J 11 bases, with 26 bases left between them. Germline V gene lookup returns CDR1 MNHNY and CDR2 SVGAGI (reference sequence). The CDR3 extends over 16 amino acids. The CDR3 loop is CASRKTGIQGGVKQFF. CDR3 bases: TGTGCCAGCAGGAAGACAGGGATACAGGGGGGGGTGAAGCAGTTCTTC.

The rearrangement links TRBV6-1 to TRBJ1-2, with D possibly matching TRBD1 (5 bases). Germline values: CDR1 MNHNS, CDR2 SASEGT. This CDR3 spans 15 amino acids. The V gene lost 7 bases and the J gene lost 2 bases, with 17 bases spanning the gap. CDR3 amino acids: CASNPRTLSNYGYTF. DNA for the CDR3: TGTGCCAGCAACCCCCGGACACTATCGAACTATGGCTACACCTTC.

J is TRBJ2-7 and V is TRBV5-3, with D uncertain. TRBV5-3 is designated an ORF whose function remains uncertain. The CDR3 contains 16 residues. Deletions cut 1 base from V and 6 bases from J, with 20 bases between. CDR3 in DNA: TGTGCCAGAAGCTTGAGGAGACCTCCTATACCGCGCGAGCAGTACTTC. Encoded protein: CARSLRRPPIPREQYF.

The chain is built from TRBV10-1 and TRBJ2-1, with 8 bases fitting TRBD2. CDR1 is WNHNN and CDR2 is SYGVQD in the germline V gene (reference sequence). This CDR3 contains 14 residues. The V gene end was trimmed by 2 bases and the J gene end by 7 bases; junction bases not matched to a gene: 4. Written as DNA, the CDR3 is TGCGCCAGCAGTGAGGGACTAGCAGGGAATGAGCAGTTCTTC. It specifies CASSEGLAGNEQFF.

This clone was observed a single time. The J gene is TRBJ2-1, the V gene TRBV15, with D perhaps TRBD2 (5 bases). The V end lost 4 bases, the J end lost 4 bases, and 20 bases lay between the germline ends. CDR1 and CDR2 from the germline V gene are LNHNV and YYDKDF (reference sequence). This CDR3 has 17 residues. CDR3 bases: TGTGCCACCAGCACAATTTCTGAGGGTCCTGTTTACAATGAGCAGTTCTTC. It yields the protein CATSTISEGPVYNEQFF.

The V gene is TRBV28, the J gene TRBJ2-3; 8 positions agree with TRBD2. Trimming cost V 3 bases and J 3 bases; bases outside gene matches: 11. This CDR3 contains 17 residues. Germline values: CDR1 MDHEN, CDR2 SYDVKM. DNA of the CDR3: TGTGCCAGCAGTTTCCCCAGCGGGAGTGAAGAGACAGATACGCAGTATTTT. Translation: CASSFPSGSEETDTQYF. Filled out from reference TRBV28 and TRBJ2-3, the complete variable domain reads DVKVTQSSRYLVKRTGEKVFLECVQDMDHENMFWYRQDPGLGLRLIYFSYDVKMKEKGDIPEGYSVSREKKERFSLILESASTNQTSMYLCASSFPSGSEETDTQYFGPGTRLTVL.

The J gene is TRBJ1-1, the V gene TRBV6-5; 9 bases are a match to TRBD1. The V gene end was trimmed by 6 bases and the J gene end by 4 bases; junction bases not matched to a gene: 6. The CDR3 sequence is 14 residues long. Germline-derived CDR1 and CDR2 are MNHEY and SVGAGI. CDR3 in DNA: TGTGCCAGCAGCAACGGACAGGGGTCCACTGAAGCTTTCTTT. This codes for CASSNGQGSTEAFF.

CDR3 DNA: TGCGCCAGCAGCTGGGACGGAGGACAGCGCCCCGAGCAGTACTTC. Amino acids: CASSWDGGQRPEQYF. V usage is TRBV5-1 and J usage is TRBJ2-7, with a weak D call TRBD1 (6 bases). With 3 bases removed from V and 6 bases from J, the gap between germline ends came to 19 bases. Germline V gives CDR1 SGHRS, CDR2 YFSETQ. The length of the CDR3 is 15 residues.

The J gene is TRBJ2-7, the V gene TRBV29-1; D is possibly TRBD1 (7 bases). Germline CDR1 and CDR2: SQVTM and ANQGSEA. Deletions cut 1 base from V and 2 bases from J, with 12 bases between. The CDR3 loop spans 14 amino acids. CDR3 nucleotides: TGCAGCGTTGAAGTTTCAGGGGGGACCTACGAGCAGTACTTC. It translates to CSVEVSGGTYEQYF.

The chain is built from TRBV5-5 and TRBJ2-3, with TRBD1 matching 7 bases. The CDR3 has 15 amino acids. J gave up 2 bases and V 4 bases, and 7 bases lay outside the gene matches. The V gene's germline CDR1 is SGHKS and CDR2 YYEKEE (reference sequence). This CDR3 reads CASSPRDRLTDTQYF. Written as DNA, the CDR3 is TGTGCCAGCAGCCCGAGGGACAGACTCACAGATACGCAGTATTTT. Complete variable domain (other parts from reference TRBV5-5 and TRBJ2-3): DAGVTQSPTHLIKTRGQQVTLRCSPISGHKSVSWYQQVLGQGPQFIFQYYEKEERGRGNFPDRFSARQFPNYSSELNVNALLLGDSALYLCASSPRDRLTDTQYFGPGTRLTVL.